This T cell receptor beta chain was sequenced during a study of blood T cell repertoires in COVID-19. At the level of the study: Some COVID-19 samples were acute and others convalescent; all came from the United States, Italy and Spain.

Cohorts were based on clinical histories the participants reported. TCRdb keeps only in-frame clones here, not all; method: immunoSEQ multiplex PCR. The repertoire has some 210,000 clones, about nine tenths of them found once; the top ten carry over 9%. Unmatched junction bases numbered 1, after V lost 6 bases and J lost 4 bases. The CDR3 length is 13 residues. Per germline, CDR1 LNHDA and CDR2 SQIVND (reference sequence). The source material was PBMCs or T cells enriched from blood (not recorded which). This sequence originates from a man younger than 35 with acute COVID-19. The chain is built from TRBV19 and TRBJ2-7; 12 bases match TRBD2. The CDR3 is CASRLAGGYEQYF. CDR3 bases: TGTGCCAGTAGACTAGCGGGAGGATACGAGCAGTACTTC.